This T cell receptor beta chain was retrieved from a study of cytomegalovirus exposure and HLA in healthy donors (TCRdb year 2017). Background for the entire study: According to an earlier analysis of a few hundred of the donors, 150 million to 200 million T cells yielded approximately 120 million unique TCR beta sequences and about 300 Gb of sequence data. Every discovery cohort repertoire had been produced on one sequencing platform. The number of donors typed differed by locus, with about 620-630 for A, B, C, DRB1 and DQB1, roughly 550 for DQA1, 600 to 610 for DPA1, and 472 for DPB1. High-throughput TCR immunosequencing, statistical association of individual TCRs with disease status, and machine learning were combined to predict cytomegalovirus infection status. A later genetic analysis used genome-wide SNP genotypes for about 65% of the 666 donors, treating that subset as a discovery cohort. An earlier analysis of a few hundred of the donors applied high-throughput TCR beta sequencing to assess whether each TCR beta V gene segment acted as functional or pseudogenic. Besides the first cohort of 666 subjects, a separate validation cohort made up of 120 different subjects was used. Roughly 290 gigabases of sequencing data and around 85 million unique TCR sequences made up an early release that covered fewer than 650 HLA-typed donors. Donor age, sex, ethnicity and CMV serostatus were compiled alongside the repertoire data. The study was designed to test whether signatures of past pathogen exposure could be identified by cataloging public T cell receptors. The study profiled the T cell repertoires of hundreds of subjects by immunosequencing and related them to cytomegalovirus serostatus. Of the approximately 400 genotyped donors, roughly 80% fell in the genetic ancestry cluster associated with self-reported Caucasian donors. Among 350 to 400 genotyped donors of the cohort, an average of about 240,000 unique TCR beta nucleotide sequences were sequenced per donor, about a sixth of them non-productive. In the later analysis, no new phenotypic data were used to find candidate immune exposures; instead, reliance was placed on TCR beta sequences and their occurrence across donors. Class I and class II HLA loci were covered by the typing at four-digit resolution. Roughly five DR-DQ haplotypes were treated as single units for association and clustering because of strong linkage in the cohort. In a later analysis, previously published TCR beta repertoires from about 640 donors were re-analyzed and high-resolution HLA genotyping was added so that TCR occurrence patterns could be studied. The paper's findings and limits, for the study overall: In a later genetic analysis, a missense DCLRE1C variant was associated with V-gene and J-gene trimming of TCR beta chains, and the association was replicated in an independent cohort. Across donors, most TCR sequences were observed very rarely, whereas some public TCRs were present in many individuals. Linkage disequilibrium might explain the correlated functional status among segregating V segments, but an unknown experimental factor could not be excluded. In a later analysis, the rate of TCR association differed among HLA loci, with DRB1 alleles having the most associated TCRs and HLA-C alleles having the fewest. The presence/absence analyses assumed that sequencing depth was roughly uniform across donors, and that assumption may not be true. In an earlier analysis of around 600 of the donors, most TCR beta V segments were observed in productive rearrangements about 87% or about 30% of the time, broadly matching IMGT annotations. According to the authors, the approach could potentially be generalized to other disease states and immunological phenotypes. Cytomegalovirus status was reported to be diagnosed by the classifier with high specificity and sensitivity in both the original and validation cohorts. The 87-base-pair reads could not distinguish some IMGT-functional V segments, including TRBV6-2 and TRBV6-3, so those segments were excluded. Compared with the roughly 700-donor mean, donors in an Asian-associated ancestry cluster had fewer N-insertions in productive TCRs, according to a later genetic analysis. According to a later analysis, parvovirus B19, influenza, CMV and Epstein-Barr virus appeared linked to several top co-occurrence clusters. Strong co-occurrence of HLA alleles, especially DR and DQ, made assigning TCR associations to individual alleles difficult. Specific HLA alleles were associated with around 18,000 TCR beta sequences at a false discovery rate of 0.05 in a later analysis. In a later analysis, HLA-associated TCR beta chains were found to be more clonally expanded and to have lower generation probabilities than equally common non-associated chains. The only immune exposure information available for the cohort was CMV serostatus. Because HLA typing was missing for some donors at each locus, association tests included only the typed subset. In vitro tests confirmed that a few of the cytomegalovirus-associated TCR beta chains recognize cytomegalovirus antigens. This cohort had only TCR beta chains sequenced, and the lack of alpha or paired-chain data limited which features could be detected. A later analysis found that most CMV-associated TCR beta chains appeared HLA-restricted, with HLA associations seemingly driven largely by CMV exposure. A cluster of highly shared sequence variants was judged likely to represent a technical artifact of the sequencing pipeline. The study gave a list of under 200 TCR beta chains associated with cytomegalovirus. A further reported finding was that TCR beta sequences accurately predicted the HLA-A and HLA-B alleles for most subjects in the first cohort. Because counts were too low, seventeen rarely observed V segments, including chromosome 9 orphons, were excluded from the earlier analysis of 587 of the donors.

As regards this clone: No cognate antigen has been identified for it. No qualities accompany the bases; no much larger clone lies one base away.

CDR1 and CDR2 are read off the germline V gene as LGHNA and YSLEER. V has 6 bases trimmed and J has 7 bases trimmed; junction bases matching no gene number 9. CDR3 length: 14 amino acids, cysteine to phenylalanine. Only CDR3 DNA is held: 42 bases, read in frame from base 1. The cohort comprised fewer than 700 healthy bone marrow donors. All cohort members were sampled while nominally healthy, although unrecorded immune exposures were likely present. The donor was CMV seropositive and was included in the group of 270 or so seropositive cohort members. A peripheral blood sample was provided by each donor, and peripheral blood mononuclear cells were used for TCR beta sequencing. The Qiagen DNeasy Blood Extraction Kit was used to extract genomic DNA from the blood cell samples. Receptor amplification or capture employed the immunoSEQ multiplex PCR assay. For the multiplex PCR, a mixture combining 60 forward primers for TCR Vbeta segments and 13 reverse primers for TCR Jbeta segments was used. Amplification of the CDR3 region of rearranged TCR beta genes was performed with a multiplex PCR assay on genomic DNA. The amplified TCR beta libraries were sequenced on the Illumina HiSeq System as 87-base-pair reads. The study's own analysis went as follows. A later analysis tallied 75 million to 95 million unique TCR beta chains across the 650 to 750 repertoires, and roughly 11 million of those chains were shared by two or more donors. To remove PCR and sequencing errors, raw reads were error-corrected and collapsed into unique sequences using a nearest-neighbor algorithm that merged closely related sequences. V, D and J gene segments were assigned by aligning CDR3 sequences to IMGT reference sequences. Each retained sequence needed at least a six-nucleotide match to both a V gene segment and a J gene segment. Rearrangements were called productive when the CDR3 lacked stop codons and stayed in frame with V and J; all others were non-productive. CDR3 was defined by IMGT convention, running from the second conserved V-encoded cysteine to the conserved J-encoded phenylalanine. The earlier analysis of a few hundred of the donors excluded sequences that lacked an unambiguous match to a single V gene segment. In an earlier analysis of around 590 of the donors, a V segment was called functional when productive rearrangements were above 56.7%, and segregating when the standard deviation between donors exceeded 5%. A statistical classification framework was built for diagnosing cytomegalovirus status from the catalog of TCR beta chain sequences. V and J gene assignment, in a later analysis, came from comparing TCR nucleotide sequences with IMGT/GENE-DB human TR gene sequences. Using the TCRdist pipeline, a later analysis assigned CDR3 sequences along with most-parsimonious VDJ recombination scenarios. In a later analysis, every TCR beta chain was defined by the combination of its CDR3 amino acid sequence and its V-gene family, and reads without a unique V-gene family were dropped. A later analysis removed nearly 600 highly shared, low-generation-probability nucleotide sequences to deal with suspected cross-contamination and a sequencing artifact. In a later analysis, a clonal expansion index for each public chain was calculated from normalized within-repertoire ranks of inferred template counts. Generation probabilities in a later analysis came from a VDJ recombination model fitted to out-of-frame rearrangements, and those results were checked against IGoR. Hypergeometric tests were used in a later analysis to score TCR-TCR, TCR-HLA and TCR-CMV co-occurrence, with a repertoire-size bias correction applied to the TCR pairs. In a later analysis, false discovery rates were estimated by permuting HLA or CMV assignments 20 times. In a later analysis, co-occurring TCRs were grouped using DBSCAN, and TCRdist sequence similarity was added for clustering within HLA-allele-positive subsets. Repertoires with fewer than 30,000 or more than 120,000 public chains, plus five repertoires with anomalous nucleotide sharing, were excluded from co-occurrence clustering. TCRdb provides this immuneACCESS table in a form limited to in-frame rearrangements. Some clones are lacking; in checked studies, under half of them reflect an unresolved V gene, and why the rest are absent is not known. The V and J calls and clone size come from that table; D and trimming were worked out from the DNA. This sample has 150,000 to 200,000 clones in its table, and approximately 11% of those were observed once. The ten largest clones represent 7.8% of the sample.

This TCR was sampled from a man aged 50 to 59 in good health and CMV-seropositive. Sequencing input: PBMCs. This receptor chain uses TRBV4-3 and TRBJ2-3, with 8 bases aligning to TRBD2. The CDR3 is CASRPGLGENTQYF. The nucleotides read TGCGCCAGCAGACCGGGACTAGGGGAAAATACGCAGTATTTT.